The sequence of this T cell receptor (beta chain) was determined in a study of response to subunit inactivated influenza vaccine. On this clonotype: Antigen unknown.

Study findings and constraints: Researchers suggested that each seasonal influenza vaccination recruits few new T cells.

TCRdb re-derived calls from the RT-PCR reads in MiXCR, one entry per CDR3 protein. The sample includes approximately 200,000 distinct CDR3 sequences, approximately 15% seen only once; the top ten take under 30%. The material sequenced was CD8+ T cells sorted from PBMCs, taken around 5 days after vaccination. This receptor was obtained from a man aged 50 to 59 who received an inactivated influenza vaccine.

The CDR3 region is CASSPPGLNYEQYF. CDR3 nucleotide sequence: TGTGCCAGCAGCCCCCCGGGACTGAACTACGAGCAGTACTTC. The V call is TRBV7-9, the J call TRBJ2-7; TRBD2 might be the D (6 bases). The V end lost 5 bases, the J end lost 3 bases, and 14 bases lay between the germline ends. The germline CDR1 and CDR2 sequences are SEHNR and FQNEAQ (reference sequence). This CDR3 contains 14 residues.